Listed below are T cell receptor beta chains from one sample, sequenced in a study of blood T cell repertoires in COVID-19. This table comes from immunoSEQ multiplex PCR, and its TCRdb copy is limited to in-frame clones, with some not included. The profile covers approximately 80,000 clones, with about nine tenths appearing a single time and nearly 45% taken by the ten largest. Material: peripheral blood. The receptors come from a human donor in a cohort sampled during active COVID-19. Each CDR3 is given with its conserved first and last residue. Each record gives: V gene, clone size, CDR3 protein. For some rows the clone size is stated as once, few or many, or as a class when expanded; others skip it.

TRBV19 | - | CASSIDSHYEQYF
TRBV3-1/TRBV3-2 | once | CASSQEQAGQYF
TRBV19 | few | CASSGSNSNQPQHF
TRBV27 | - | CASSFPSNEQFF
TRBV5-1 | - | CASSKEGQRYEQYF
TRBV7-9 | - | CASSLGLAGGYEQYF
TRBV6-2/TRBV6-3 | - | CASSPGTPLHF
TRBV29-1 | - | CSVAGQGETQYF
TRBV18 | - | CASSPGTGSVAYEQYF
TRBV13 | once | CASSLGHGRKDTDTQYF